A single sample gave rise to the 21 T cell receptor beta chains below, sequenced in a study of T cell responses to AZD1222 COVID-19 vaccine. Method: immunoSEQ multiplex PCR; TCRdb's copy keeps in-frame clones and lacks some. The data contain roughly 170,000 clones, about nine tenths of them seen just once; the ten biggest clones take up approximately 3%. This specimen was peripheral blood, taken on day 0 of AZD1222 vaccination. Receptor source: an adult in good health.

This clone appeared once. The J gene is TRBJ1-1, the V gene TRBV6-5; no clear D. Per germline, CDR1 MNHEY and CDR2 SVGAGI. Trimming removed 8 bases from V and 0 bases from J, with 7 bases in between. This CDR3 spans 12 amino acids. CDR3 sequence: CASQTVNTEAFF. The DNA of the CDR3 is TGTGCCAGCCAAACAGTGAACACTGAAGCTTTCTTT.

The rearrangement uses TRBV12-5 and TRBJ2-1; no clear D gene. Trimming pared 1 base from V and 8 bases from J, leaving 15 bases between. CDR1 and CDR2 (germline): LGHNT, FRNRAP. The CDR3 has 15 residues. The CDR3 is CASGLAPGGAYEQFF. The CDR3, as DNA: TGTGCTAGTGGTTTGGCACCCGGCGGCGCTTATGAGCAGTTCTTC. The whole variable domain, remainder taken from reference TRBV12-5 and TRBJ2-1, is DARVTQTPRHKVTEMGQEVTMRCQPILGHNTVFWYRQTMMQGLELLAYFRNRAPLDDSGMPKDRFSAEMPDATLATLKIQPSEPRDSAVYFCASGLAPGGAYEQFFGPGTRLTVL.

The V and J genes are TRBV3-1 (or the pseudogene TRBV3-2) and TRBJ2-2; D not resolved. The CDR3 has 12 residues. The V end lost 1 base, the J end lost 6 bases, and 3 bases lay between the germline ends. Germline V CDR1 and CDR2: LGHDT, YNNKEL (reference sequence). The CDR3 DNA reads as TGTGCCAGCAGCCAAGTGGCCGGGGAGCTGTTTTTT. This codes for CASSQVAGELFF.

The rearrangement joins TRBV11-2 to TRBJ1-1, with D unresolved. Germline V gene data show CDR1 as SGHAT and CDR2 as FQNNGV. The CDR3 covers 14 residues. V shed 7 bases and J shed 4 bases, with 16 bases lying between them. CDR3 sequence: CASNRPRTSTEAFF. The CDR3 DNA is TGTGCCAGCAACCGACCCCGCACGAGCACTGAAGCTTTCTTT.

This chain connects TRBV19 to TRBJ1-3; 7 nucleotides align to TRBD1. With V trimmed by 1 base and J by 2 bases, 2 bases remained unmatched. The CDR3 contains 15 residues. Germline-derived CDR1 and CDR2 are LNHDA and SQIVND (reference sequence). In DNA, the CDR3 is TGTGCCAGTAGTATAGGGGGACAGACTGGAAACACCATATATTTT. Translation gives CASSIGGQTGNTIYF.

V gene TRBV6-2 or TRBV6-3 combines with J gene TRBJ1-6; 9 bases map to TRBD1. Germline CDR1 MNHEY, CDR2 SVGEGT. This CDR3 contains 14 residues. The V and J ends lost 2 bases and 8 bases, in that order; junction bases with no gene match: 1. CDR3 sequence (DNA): TGTGCCAGCAGTTACCGACAGGGGGATTCACCCCTCCACTTT. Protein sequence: CASSYRQGDSPLHF.

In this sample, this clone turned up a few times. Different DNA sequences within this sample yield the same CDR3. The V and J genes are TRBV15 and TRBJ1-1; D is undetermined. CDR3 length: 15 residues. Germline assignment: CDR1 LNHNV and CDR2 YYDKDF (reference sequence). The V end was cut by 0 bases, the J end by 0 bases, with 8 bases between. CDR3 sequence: CATSRDRLMNTEAFF. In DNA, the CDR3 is TGTGCCACCAGCAGAGATCGGCTTATGAACACTGAAGCTTTCTTT.

The CDR3 bases are TGTGCCAGCAGCCGGGGCGTGGGGGACAATGAGCAGTTCTTC. Encoded protein: CASSRGVGDNEQFF. V is TRBV7-9 and J is TRBJ2-1, with D possibly being TRBD1 or TRBD2 (5 bases each). The V and J ends lost 5 bases and 5 bases respectively, with 13 bases between them. The germline V gene encodes CDR1 SEHNR and CDR2 FQNEAQ (reference sequence). The CDR3 has 14 amino acids.

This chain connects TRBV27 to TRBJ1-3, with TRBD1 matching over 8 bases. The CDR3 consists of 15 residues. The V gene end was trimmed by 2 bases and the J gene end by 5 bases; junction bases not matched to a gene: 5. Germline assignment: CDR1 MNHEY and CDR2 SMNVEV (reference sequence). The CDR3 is CASSLDRDRRNTIYF. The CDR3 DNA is TGTGCCAGCAGTTTAGATCGGGACAGGCGAAACACCATATATTTT.

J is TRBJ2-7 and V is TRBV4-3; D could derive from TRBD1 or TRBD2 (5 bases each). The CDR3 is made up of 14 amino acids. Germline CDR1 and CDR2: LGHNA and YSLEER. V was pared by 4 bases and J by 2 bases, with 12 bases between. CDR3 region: CASSPGTEAYEQYF. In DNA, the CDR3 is TGCGCCAGCAGCCCGGGGACGGAGGCCTACGAGCAGTACTTC.

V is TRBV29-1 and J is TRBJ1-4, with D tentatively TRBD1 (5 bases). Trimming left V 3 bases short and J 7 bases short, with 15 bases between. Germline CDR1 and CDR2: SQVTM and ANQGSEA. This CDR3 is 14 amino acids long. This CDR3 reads CSVDLQGGSEKLFF. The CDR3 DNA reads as TGCAGCGTTGATTTGCAGGGTGGAAGTGAAAAACTGTTTTTT.

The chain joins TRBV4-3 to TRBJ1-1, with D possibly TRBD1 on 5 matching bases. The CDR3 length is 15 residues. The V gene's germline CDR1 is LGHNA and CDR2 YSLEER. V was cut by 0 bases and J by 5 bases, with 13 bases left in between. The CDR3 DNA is TGCGCCAGCAGCCAAGAGCCTAAGGGGAGAACTGAAGCTTTCTTT. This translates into CASSQEPKGRTEAFF.

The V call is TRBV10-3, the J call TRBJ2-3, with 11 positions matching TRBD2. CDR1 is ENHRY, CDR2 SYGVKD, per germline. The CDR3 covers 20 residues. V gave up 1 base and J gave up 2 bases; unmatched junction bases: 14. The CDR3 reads CAISELVAGGPTFLTDTQYF. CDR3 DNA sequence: TGTGCCATCAGTGAGTTGGTAGCGGGGGGGCCAACATTTCTCACAGATACGCAGTATTTT.

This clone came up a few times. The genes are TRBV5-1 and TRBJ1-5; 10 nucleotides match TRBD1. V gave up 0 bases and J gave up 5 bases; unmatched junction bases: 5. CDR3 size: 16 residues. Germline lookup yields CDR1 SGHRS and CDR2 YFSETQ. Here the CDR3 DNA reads TGCGCCAGCAGCTTGGGACAGGGGGCCATGGATCAGCCCCAGCATTTT. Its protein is CASSLGQGAMDQPQHF.

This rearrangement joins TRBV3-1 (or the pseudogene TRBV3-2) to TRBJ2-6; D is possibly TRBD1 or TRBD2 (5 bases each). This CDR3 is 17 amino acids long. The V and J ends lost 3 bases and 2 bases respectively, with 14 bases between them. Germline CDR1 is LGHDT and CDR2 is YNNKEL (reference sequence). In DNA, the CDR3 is TGTGCCAGCAGCCATGGGACCAAGGGTGCTGGGGCCAACGTCCTGACTTTC. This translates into CASSHGTKGAGANVLTF.

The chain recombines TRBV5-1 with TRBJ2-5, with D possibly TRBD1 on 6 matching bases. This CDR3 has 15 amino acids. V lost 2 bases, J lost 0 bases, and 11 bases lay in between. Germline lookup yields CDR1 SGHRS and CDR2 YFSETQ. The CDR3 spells CASSLGGGYQETQYF. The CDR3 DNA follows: TGCGCCAGCAGCTTAGGTGGGGGCTACCAAGAGACCCAGTACTTC.

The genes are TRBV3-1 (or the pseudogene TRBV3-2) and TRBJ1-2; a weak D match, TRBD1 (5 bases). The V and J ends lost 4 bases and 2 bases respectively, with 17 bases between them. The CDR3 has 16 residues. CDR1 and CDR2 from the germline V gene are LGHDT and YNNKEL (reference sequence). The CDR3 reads CASSPVPRDRNYGYTF. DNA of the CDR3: TGTGCCAGCAGCCCCGTCCCCAGGGATCGAAACTATGGCTACACCTTC.

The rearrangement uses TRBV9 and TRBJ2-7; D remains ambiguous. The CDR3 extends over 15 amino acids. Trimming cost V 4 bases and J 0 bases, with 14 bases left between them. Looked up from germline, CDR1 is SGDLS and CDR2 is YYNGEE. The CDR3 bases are TGTGCCAGCAGCCCCCCCCACAGCAGCTCCTACGAGCAGTACTTC. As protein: CASSPPHSSSYEQYF.

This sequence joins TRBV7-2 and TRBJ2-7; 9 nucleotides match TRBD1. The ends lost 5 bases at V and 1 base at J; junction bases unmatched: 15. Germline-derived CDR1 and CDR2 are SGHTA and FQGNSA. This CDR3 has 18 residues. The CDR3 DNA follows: TGTGCCAGCAGCCCGCCGGCCCTGTTGGGACAGGGTTCCTACGAGCAGTACTTC. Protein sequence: CASSPPALLGQGSYEQYF.

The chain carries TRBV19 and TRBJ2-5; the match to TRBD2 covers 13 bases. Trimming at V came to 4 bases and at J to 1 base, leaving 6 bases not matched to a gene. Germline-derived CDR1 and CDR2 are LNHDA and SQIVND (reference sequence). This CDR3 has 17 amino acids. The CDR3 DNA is TGTGCCAGTAGTAGGACTAGCGGGGGCCGATTCCAAGAGACCCAGTACTTC. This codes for CASSRTSGGRFQETQYF.

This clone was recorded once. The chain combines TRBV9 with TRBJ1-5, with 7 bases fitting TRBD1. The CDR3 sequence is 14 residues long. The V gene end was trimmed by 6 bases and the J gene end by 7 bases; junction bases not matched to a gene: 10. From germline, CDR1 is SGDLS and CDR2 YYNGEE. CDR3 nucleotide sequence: TGTGCCAGCAACCCGACAGGGATGGGACAGCCCCAGCATTTT. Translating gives CASNPTGMGQPQHF.